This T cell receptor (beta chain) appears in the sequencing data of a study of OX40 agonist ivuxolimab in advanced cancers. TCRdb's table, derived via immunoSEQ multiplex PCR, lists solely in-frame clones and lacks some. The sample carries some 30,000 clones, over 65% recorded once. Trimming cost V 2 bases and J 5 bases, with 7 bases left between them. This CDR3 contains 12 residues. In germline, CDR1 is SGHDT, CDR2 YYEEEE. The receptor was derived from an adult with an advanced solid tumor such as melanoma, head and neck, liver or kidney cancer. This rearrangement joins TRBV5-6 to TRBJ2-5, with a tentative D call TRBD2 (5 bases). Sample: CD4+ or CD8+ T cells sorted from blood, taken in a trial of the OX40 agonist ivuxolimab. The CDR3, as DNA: TGTGCCAGCAGCTTAACGGGGGAGACCCAGTACTTC. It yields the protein CASSLTGETQYF.